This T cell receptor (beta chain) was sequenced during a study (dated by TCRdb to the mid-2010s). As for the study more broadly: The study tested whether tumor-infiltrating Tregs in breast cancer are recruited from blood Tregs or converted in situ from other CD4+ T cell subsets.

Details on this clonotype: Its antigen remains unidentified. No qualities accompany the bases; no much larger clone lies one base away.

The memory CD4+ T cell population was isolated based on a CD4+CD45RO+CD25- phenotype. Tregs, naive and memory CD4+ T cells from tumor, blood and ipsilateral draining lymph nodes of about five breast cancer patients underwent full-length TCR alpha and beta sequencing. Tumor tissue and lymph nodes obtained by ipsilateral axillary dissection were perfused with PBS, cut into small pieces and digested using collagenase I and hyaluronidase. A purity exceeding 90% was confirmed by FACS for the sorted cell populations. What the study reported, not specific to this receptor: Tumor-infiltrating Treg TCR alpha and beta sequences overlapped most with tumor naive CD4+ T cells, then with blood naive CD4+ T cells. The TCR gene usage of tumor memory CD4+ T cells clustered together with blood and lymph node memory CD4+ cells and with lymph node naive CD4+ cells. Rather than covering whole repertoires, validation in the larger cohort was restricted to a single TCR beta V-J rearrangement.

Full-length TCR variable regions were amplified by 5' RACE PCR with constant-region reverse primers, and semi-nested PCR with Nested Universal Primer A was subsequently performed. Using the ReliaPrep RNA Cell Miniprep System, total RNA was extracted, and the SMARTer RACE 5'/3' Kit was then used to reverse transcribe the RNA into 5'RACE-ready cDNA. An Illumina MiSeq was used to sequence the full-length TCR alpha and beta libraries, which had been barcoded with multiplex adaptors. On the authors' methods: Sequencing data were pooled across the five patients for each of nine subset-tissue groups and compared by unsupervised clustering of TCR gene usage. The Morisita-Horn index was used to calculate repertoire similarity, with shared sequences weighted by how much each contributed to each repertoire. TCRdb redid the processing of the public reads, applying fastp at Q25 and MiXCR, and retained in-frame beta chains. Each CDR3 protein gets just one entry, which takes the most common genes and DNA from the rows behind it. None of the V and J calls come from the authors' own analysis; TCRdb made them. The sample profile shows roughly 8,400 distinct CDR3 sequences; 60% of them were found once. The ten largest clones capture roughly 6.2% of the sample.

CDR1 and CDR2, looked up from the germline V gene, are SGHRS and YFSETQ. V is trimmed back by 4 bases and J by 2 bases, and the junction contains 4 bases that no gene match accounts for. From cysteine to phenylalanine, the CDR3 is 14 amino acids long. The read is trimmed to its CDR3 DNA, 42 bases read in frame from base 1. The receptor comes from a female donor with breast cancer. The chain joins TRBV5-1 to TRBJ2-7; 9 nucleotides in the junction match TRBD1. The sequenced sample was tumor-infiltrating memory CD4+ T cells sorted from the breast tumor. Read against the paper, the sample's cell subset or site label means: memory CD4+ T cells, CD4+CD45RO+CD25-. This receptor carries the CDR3 CASSLRTGAYEQYF. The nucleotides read TGCGCCAGCAGCCTAAGGACAGGGGCCTACGAGCAGTACTTC. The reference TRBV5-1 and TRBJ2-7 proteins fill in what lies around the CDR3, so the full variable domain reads KAGVTQTPRYLIKTRGQQVTLSCSPISGHRSVSWYQQTPGQGLQFLFEYFSETQRNKGNFPGRFSGRQFSNSRSEMNVSTLELGDSALYLCASSLRTGAYEQYFGPGTRLTVT.